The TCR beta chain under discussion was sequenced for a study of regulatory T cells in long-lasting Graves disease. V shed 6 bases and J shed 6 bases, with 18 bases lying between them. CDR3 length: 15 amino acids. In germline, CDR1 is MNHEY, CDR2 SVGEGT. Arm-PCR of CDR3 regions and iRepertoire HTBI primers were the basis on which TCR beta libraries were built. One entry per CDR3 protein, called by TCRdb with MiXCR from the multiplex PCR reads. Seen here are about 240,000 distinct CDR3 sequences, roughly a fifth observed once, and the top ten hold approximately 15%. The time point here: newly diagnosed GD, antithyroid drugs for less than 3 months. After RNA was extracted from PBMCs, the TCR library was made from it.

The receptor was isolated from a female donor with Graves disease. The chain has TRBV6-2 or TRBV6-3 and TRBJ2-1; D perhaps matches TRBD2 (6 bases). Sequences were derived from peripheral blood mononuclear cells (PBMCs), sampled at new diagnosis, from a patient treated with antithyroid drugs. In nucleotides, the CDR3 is TGTGCCAGCAGAAACCCGGGGCCGCGGGGCAATGAGCAGTTCTTC. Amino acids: CASRNPGPRGNEQFF.